This T cell receptor beta chain was captured by sequencing in a study of OX40 agonist ivuxolimab in advanced cancers. With 4 bases removed from V and 1 base from J, the gap between germline ends came to 6 bases. CDR3 length equals 12 residues. From germline, CDR1 is SGHRS and CDR2 YFSETQ. Sequencing was performed with immunoSEQ multiplex PCR; in TCRdb, only in-frame clones are kept and a portion is missing. The sample lists 100,000 to 150,000 clones, under 95% seen once, with 0.81% in the top ten. The chain combines TRBV5-1 with TRBJ2-7; no reliable D call. The TCR sequence derives from an adult with an advanced solid tumor such as melanoma, head and neck, liver or kidney cancer. The sequencing used CD4+ or CD8+ T cells sorted from blood, collected in a trial of the OX40 agonist ivuxolimab. The CDR3 DNA follows: TGCGCCAGCAGCACCGGATCCTACGAGCAGTACTTC. It yields the protein CASSTGSYEQYF.